A single sample is the source of the 17 T cell receptor beta chains below, sequenced in a study of T cell responses to AZD1222 COVID-19 vaccine. The protocol was immunoSEQ multiplex PCR, while the TCRdb copy is restricted to in-frame clones and leaves out a portion. The table has fewer than 110,000 clones, about nine tenths seen once. The sequencing here drew on peripheral blood, taken 28 days after the second AZD1222 dose. All receptors derive from an adult who received the AZD1222 COVID-19 vaccine.

This clone was detected once. The chain combines TRBV28 with TRBJ1-4; D is ambiguous. Trimming took off 5 bases at V and 0 bases at J, with 10 bases between the two ends. Germline CDR1 reads MDHEN; CDR2 reads SYDVKM. CDR3 length equals 15 residues. DNA of the CDR3: TGTGCCAGCAGTGCTAATACTGCAACTAATGAAAAACTGTTTTTT. This codes for CASSANTATNEKLFF.

The rearrangement uses TRBV6-4 and TRBJ1-4, with a possible D match to TRBD1 (6 bases). V was pared by 10 bases and J by 8 bases, with 17 bases between. Looked up from germline, CDR1 is MRHNA and CDR2 is SNTAGT. The CDR3 runs 13 residues. The CDR3 sequence: CANYRQAREKLFF. CDR3 sequence (DNA): TGTGCCAACTATAGACAGGCTAGGGAAAAACTGTTTTTT.

V and J are TRBV10-2 and TRBJ1-5, with 8 bases fitting TRBD1. Germline assignment: CDR1 WSHSY and CDR2 SAAADI. J lost 2 bases, V lost 7 bases, and 4 bases had no gene match. There are 14 residues in the CDR3. CDR3 sequence: CASMGGQGNQPQHF. The CDR3 DNA follows: TGCGCCAGCATGGGGGGACAGGGCAATCAGCCCCAGCATTTT.

The chain combines TRBV6-5 with TRBJ2-5; D gene unclear. The CDR3 runs 13 residues. Per the germline V gene, CDR1 is MNHEY and CDR2 is SVGAGI. The V end lost 6 bases, the J end lost 7 bases, and 15 bases lay between the germline ends. This CDR3 reads CASRTEWDGTQYF. CDR3 nucleotides: TGTGCCAGCAGGACTGAATGGGATGGGACCCAGTACTTC.

V and J are TRBV2 and TRBJ2-3; D assignment may be TRBD1 or TRBD2 (5 bases each). The germline V gene has CDR1 SNHLY and CDR2 FYNNEI. The CDR3 covers 16 residues. The ends were cut back, 4 bases at V and 2 bases at J, with 16 bases in the middle. The DNA for the CDR3 is TGTGCCAGCAGTGTAGGAGACAGACTATCCACAGATACGCAGTATTTT. Its protein is CASSVGDRLSTDTQYF. The entire variable domain, with the rest obtained from reference TRBV2 and TRBJ2-3, is as follows: EPEVTQTPSHQVTQMGQEVILRCVPISNHLYFYWYRQILGQKVEFLVSFYNNEISEKSEIFDDQFSVERPDGSNFTLKIRSTKLEDSAMYFCASSVGDRLSTDTQYFGPGTRLTVL.

This clone was detected once. The chain links TRBV19 to TRBJ1-1, with 8 nucleotides matching TRBD1. J gave up 5 bases and V 7 bases, and 9 bases lay outside the gene matches. CDR1 and CDR2 from the germline V gene are LNHDA and SQIVND (reference sequence). This CDR3 has 14 amino acids. The CDR3 DNA reads TGTGCCAGTAATCAACAGGGGGGGCGAACTGAAGCTTTCTTT. Protein: CASNQQGGRTEAFF.

This sequence joins TRBV6-5 and TRBJ1-2; no clear D. From germline, CDR1 is MNHEY and CDR2 SVGAGI. The CDR3 runs 13 residues. The V and J ends lost 8 bases and 4 bases respectively, with 14 bases between them. The CDR3 sequence is CASQSPGGYGYTF. CDR3 in DNA: TGTGCCAGCCAGAGTCCAGGAGGCTATGGCTACACCTTC.

The CDR3 loop reads CASSLSVRPAYEQYF. The CDR3, as DNA: TGTGCCAGCAGTTTATCGGTTCGGCCCGCCTACGAGCAGTACTTC. The chain combines TRBV27 with TRBJ2-7; D remains ambiguous. CDR1 MNHEY and CDR2 SMNVEV come from the germline V gene (reference sequence). The V end was cut by 0 bases, the J end by 2 bases, with 11 bases between. The CDR3 loop spans 15 amino acids.

The CDR3 loop reads CASSLTKTGLSYNEQFF. The CDR3, as DNA: TGTGCCAGCAGTCTCACCAAGACGGGGCTATCTTACAATGAGCAGTTCTTC. The genes are TRBV28 and TRBJ2-1; D might be TRBD1 or TRBD2, each matching 5 bases. Trimming cost V 5 bases and J 4 bases, with 21 bases left between them. Germline CDR1 is MDHEN and CDR2 is SYDVKM. This CDR3 spans 17 amino acids.

This rearrangement joins TRBV4-1 to TRBJ2-7; D possibly uses TRBD1 or TRBD2 (6 bases each). Per the germline V gene, CDR1 is MGHRA and CDR2 is YSYEKL. The CDR3 has 14 amino acids. V lost 3 bases and J lost 4, with 13 bases in between. The CDR3 DNA sequence: TGCGCCAGCAGCCAGGCAACAGGGACTTACGAGCAGTACTTC. Translation: CASSQATGTYEQYF.

The chain combines TRBV20-1 with TRBJ1-2; tentatively, D is TRBD1 (6 bases). Germline lookup yields CDR1 DFQATT and CDR2 SNEGSKA (reference sequence). V lost 3 bases and J lost 4, with 12 bases in between. The CDR3 spans 13 residues. Here the CDR3 reads CSASNRVIYGYTF. As DNA, the CDR3 is TGCAGTGCTAGTAACAGGGTGATCTATGGCTACACCTTC.

The rearrangement links TRBV29-1 to TRBJ2-7; TRBD1 agrees at 7 bases. Germline V lookup: CDR1 SQVTM, CDR2 ANQGSEA. The CDR3 runs 12 residues. J was trimmed by 5 bases and V by 8 bases; bases with no gene match: 9. CDR3 amino acids: CSTRDSRNEQYF. The CDR3 DNA reads TGCAGCACCCGGGACAGCCGGAACGAGCAGTACTTC.

The CDR3 sequence is CASSLGGRFTGELFF. In DNA, the CDR3 is TGTGCCAGCAGCTTAGGGGGGAGGTTCACCGGGGAGCTGTTTTTT. This sequence joins TRBV7-2 and TRBJ2-2; maybe TRBD2 (6 bases). Trimming pared 1 base from V and 4 bases from J, leaving 10 bases between. CDR1 and CDR2 from the germline V gene are SGHTA and FQGNSA. The CDR3 is 15 amino acids.

This clone is judged medium-sized (0.01 to 0.1%). The rearrangement uses TRBV6-4 and TRBJ1-1; possible D gene TRBD1, 5 bases. The V end lost 6 bases, the J end lost 1 base, and 9 bases lay between the germline ends. The CDR3 is 13 amino acids. The germline CDR1 and CDR2 sequences are MRHNA and SNTAGT. This chain's CDR3 is CASRDTPNTEAFF. CDR3 sequence (DNA): TGTGCCAGCAGGGACACACCGAACACTGAAGCTTTCTTT.

The genes are TRBV3-1 (or the pseudogene TRBV3-2) and TRBJ2-3, with 10 bases aligning to TRBD2. Trimming took 4 bases from V and 4 from J; bases not matched to a gene: 8. This CDR3 has 16 amino acids. Germline lookup yields CDR1 LGHDT and CDR2 YNNKEL (reference sequence). As DNA, the CDR3 is TGTGCCAGCAGCCCGGGAGCGGGAGGGTATTCAGATACGCAGTATTTT. It encodes CASSPGAGGYSDTQYF.

The chain employs TRBV12-5 and TRBJ1-6, with D possibly being TRBD1 (6 bases). Germline V gene data show CDR1 as LGHNT and CDR2 as FRNRAP. The CDR3 sequence is 21 residues long. V lost 0 bases and J lost 4, with 25 bases in between. The CDR3 spells CASGLVPINHDPTGYNSPLHF. DNA of the CDR3: TGTGCTAGTGGTTTGGTCCCTATAAACCACGACCCGACAGGTTATAATTCACCCCTCCACTTT.

This clone came up a few times. The genes are TRBV4-1 and TRBJ2-7; D gene unclear. The V gene lost 0 bases and the J gene lost 5 bases, with 14 bases spanning the gap. Germline assignment: CDR1 MGHRA and CDR2 YSYEKL. The CDR3 runs 15 residues. The DNA for the CDR3 is TGCGCCAGCAGCCAAGAACTATCCCCGCTACACGAGCAGTACTTC. Amino acids: CASSQELSPLHEQYF.